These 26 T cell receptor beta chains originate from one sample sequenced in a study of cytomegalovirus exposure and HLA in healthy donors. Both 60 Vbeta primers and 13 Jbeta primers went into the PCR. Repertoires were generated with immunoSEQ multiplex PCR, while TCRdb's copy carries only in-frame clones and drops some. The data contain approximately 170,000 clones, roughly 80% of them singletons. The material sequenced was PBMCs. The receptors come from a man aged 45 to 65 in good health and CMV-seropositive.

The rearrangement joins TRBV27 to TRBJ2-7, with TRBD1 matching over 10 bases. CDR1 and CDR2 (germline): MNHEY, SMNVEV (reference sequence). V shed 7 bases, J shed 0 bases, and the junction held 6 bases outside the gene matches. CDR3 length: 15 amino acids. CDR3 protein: CASIARTGGSYEQYF. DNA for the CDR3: TGTGCCAGCATCGCCAGGACAGGGGGCTCCTACGAGCAGTACTTC.

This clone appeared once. Written as DNA, the CDR3 is TGTGCCAGCAGCCCCGGGACAGGGGTGTACAATGAGCAGTTCTTC. It encodes CASSPGTGVYNEQFF. The chain combines TRBV7-8 with TRBJ2-1; 10 nucleotides match TRBD1. Germline V gene sequence: CDR1 SGHVS, CDR2 FQNEAQ. This CDR3 has 15 residues. The V gene end was trimmed by 5 bases and the J gene end by 4 bases; junction bases not matched to a gene: 5.

The CDR3 reads CASSQERLGSGNTIYF. CDR3 nucleotides: TGCGCCAGCAGCCAAGAGCGGCTCGGCTCTGGAAACACCATATATTTT. The chain has TRBV4-1 and TRBJ1-3; no clear D gene. The CDR3 loop spans 16 amino acids. Trimming removed 0 bases at V and 0 bases at J, with 9 bases between. Germline loops: CDR1 MGHRA, CDR2 YSYEKL.

CDR3 residues: CASSALAGGLTDTQYF. In DNA, the CDR3 is TGTGCCAGCAGTGCTCTAGCGGGGGGGCTGACAGATACGCAGTATTTT. The gene calls are TRBV6-1 and TRBJ2-3; TRBD2 matches at 12 bases. With V trimmed by 4 bases and J by 3 bases, 5 bases remained unmatched. Germline V gene data show CDR1 as MNHNS and CDR2 as SASEGT. The CDR3 has 16 amino acids.

The chain's CDR3 is CASSILYSGGTQYF. The CDR3 coding sequence is TGTGCCAGTAGTATCCTCTATTCGGGGGGTACGCAGTATTTT. The chain joins TRBV19 to TRBJ2-3, with 7 bases lining up with TRBD2. CDR1 LNHDA and CDR2 SQIVND come from the germline V gene (reference sequence). The V gene end was trimmed by 3 bases and the J gene end by 8 bases; junction bases not matched to a gene: 8. The CDR3 is made up of 14 amino acids.

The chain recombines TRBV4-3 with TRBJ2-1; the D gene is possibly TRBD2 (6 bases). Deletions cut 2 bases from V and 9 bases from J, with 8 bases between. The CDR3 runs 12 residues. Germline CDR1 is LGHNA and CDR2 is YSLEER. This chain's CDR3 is CASSQPGSEQFF. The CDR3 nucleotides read TGCGCCAGCAGCCAACCCGGGAGTGAGCAGTTCTTC.

The CDR3 spells CASKNPFSGRAGVDTQYF. CDR3 DNA sequence: TGTGCCAGCAAAAACCCTTTTAGCGGGAGGGCCGGGGTAGATACGCAGTATTTT. The chain carries TRBV28 and TRBJ2-3, with 11 bases fitting TRBD2. The CDR3 extends over 18 amino acids. V shed 7 bases and J 5 bases; nucleotides not matched to a gene: 17. CDR1 and CDR2 from the germline V gene are MDHEN and SYDVKM.

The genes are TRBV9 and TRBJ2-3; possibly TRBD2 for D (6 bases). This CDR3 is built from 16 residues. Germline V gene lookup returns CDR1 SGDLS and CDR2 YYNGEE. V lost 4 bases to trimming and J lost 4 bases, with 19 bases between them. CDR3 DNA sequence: TGTGCCAGCAGCCAGGAAGGGACTCTGAGGGCAGATACGCAGTATTTT. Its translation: CASSQEGTLRADTQYF.

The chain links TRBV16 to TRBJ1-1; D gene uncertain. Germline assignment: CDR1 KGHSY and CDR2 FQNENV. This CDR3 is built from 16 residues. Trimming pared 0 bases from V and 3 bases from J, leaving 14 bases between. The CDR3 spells CASSQSLGSGDTEAFF. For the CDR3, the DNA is TGTGCCAGCAGCCAATCATTAGGGTCGGGAGACACTGAAGCTTTCTTT.

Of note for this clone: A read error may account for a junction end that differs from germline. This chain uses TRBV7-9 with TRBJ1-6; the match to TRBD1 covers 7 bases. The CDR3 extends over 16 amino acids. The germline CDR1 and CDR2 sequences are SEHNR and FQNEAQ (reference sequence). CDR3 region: CSSSPTTGSGNSPLHF. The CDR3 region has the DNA TGTTCCAGCAGCCCGACGACAGGGTCTGGGAATTCACCCCTCCACTTT.

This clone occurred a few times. The CDR3 DNA sequence: TGCGCCAGCAGCTTCAATACAGAACCCTACTACGAGCAGTACTTC. Its protein is CASSFNTEPYYEQYF. The rearrangement links TRBV5-1 to TRBJ2-7; D is undetermined. CDR3 size: 15 residues. CDR1 SGHRS and CDR2 YFSETQ come from the germline V gene. V was cut by 2 bases and J by 3 bases, with 15 bases left in between.

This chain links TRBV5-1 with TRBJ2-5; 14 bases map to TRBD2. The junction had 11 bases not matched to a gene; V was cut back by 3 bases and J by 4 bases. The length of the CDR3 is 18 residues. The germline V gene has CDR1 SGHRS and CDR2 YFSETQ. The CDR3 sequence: CASSYGALTSGGGETQYF. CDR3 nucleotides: TGCGCCAGCAGCTACGGGGCTTTGACTAGCGGGGGGGGAGAGACCCAGTACTTC.

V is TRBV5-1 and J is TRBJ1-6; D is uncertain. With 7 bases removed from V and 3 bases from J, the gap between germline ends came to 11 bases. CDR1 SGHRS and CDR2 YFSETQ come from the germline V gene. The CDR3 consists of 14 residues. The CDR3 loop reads CASQESSYNSPLHF. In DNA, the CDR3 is TGCGCCAGCCAGGAAAGCAGCTATAATTCACCCCTCCACTTT.

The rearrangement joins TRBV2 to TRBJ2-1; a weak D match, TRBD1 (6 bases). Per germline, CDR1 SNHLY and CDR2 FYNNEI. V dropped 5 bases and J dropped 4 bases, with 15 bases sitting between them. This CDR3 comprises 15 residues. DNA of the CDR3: TGTGCCAGCAGTACCCGGGACAAGCTGTACAATGAGCAGTTCTTC. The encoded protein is CASSTRDKLYNEQFF.

The CDR3 region is CASSDRTGINSPLHF. The DNA for the CDR3 is TGTGCCAGCAGCGACAGGACGGGAATTAATTCACCCCTCCACTTT. The chain recombines TRBV7-8 with TRBJ1-6; a possible D gene is TRBD1 (6 bases). Trimming cost V 5 bases and J 6 bases, with 14 bases left between them. From germline, CDR1 is SGHVS and CDR2 FQNEAQ. The CDR3 is 15 residues long.

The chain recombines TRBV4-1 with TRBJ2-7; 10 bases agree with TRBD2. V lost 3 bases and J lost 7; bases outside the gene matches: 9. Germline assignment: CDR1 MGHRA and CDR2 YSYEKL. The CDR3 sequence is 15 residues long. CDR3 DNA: TGCGCCAGCAGCCACCCGGGACTAGCGACGAGTGAGCAGTACTTC. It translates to CASSHPGLATSEQYF.

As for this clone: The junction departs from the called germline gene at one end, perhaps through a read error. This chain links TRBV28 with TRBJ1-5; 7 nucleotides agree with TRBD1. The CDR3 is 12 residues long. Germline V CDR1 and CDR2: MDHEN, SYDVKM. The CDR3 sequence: CASADLGQSPLF. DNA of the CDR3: TGTGCCAGCGCCGACCTGGGACAGAGTCCCCTTTTT.

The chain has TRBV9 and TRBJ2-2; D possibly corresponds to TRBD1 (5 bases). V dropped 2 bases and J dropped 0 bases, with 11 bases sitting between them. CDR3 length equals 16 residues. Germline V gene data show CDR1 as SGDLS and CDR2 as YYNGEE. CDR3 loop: CASSVMQGSNTGELFF. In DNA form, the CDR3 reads TGTGCCAGCAGCGTCATGCAGGGTTCGAACACCGGGGAGCTGTTTTTT.

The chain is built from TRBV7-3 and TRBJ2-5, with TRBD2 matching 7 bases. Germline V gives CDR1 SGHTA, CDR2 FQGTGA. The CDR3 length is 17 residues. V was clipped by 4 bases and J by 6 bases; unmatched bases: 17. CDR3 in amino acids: CASSYGGGSSSKKTQYF. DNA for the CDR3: TGTGCCAGCAGCTATGGTGGCGGGAGTAGTAGTAAGAAGACCCAGTACTTC.

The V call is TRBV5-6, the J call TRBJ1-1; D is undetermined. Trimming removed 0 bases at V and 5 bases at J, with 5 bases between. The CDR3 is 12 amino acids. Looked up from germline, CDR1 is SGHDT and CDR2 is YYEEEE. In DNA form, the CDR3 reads TGTGCCAGCAGCTTGGGTATTACTGAAGCTTTCTTT. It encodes CASSLGITEAFF.

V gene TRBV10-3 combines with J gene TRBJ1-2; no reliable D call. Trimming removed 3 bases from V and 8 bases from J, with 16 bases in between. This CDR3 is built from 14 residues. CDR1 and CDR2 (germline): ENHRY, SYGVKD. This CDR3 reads CAISDQEQLEGYTF. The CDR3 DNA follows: TGTGCCATCAGTGACCAGGAACAACTAGAAGGCTACACCTTC.

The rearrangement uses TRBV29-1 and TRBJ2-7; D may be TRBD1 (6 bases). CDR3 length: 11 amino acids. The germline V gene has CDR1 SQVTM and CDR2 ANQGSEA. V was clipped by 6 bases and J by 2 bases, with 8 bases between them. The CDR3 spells CSVGQTYEQYF. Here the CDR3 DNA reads TGCAGCGTCGGACAGACCTACGAGCAGTACTTC.

The DNA for the CDR3 is TGTGCCTGGAGTCCCTGGGAGACTGCGTTAGCCAAAAACATTCAGTACTTC. Its translation is CAWSPWETALAKNIQYF. V and J are TRBV30 and TRBJ2-4, with D possibly being TRBD2 (5 bases). Trimming removed 2 bases from V and 0 bases from J, with 17 bases in between. The CDR3 consists of 17 residues. The germline CDR1 and CDR2 sequences are GTSNPN and SVGIG (reference sequence).

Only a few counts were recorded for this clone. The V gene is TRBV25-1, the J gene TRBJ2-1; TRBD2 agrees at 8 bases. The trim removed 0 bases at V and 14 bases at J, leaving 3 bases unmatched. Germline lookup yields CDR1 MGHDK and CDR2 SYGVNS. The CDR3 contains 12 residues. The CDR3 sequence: CASSEYFGGEFF. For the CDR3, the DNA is TGTGCCAGCAGTGAATACTTCGGGGGGGAGTTCTTC.

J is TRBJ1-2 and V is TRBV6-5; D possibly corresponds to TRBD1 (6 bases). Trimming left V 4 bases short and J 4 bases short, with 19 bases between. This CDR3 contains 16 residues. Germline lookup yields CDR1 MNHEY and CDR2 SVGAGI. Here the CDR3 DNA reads TGTGCCAGCAGTTCCAAAGACAGGCCCCTTTCCTATGGCTACACCTTC. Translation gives CASSSKDRPLSYGYTF.

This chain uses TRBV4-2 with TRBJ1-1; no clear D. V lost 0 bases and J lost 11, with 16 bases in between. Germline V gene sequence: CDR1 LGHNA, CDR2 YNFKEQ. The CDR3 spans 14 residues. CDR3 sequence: CASSQDLVAYWAFF. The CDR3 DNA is TGTGCCAGCAGCCAAGATCTCGTAGCCTATTGGGCTTTCTTT.